One and the same sample provided the 8 T cell receptor beta chains below, sequenced in a study of CD8+ T cells in alopecia areata (dated by TCRdb to 2016 to 2019). The sample's treatment or condition label is to be understood as: oral pan-JAK inhibitor, 5-10 mg twice daily. Libraries were made using the immunoSEQ multiplex PCR assay. For TCR sequencing, RNA was extracted from every sample and reverse transcribed into cDNA to serve as template. TCRdb holds this immuneACCESS table with in-frame rearrangements only. Some clones are missing; in checked studies, unresolved V genes explain under half, and the rest has no known cause. Here the sample has approximately 200,000 clones; 40% to 45% occur a single time. The top ten hold around 3% of the sample. The source material was CD4+ T cells sorted from blood, sampled at approximately week 37, from a patient treated with tofacitinib. These receptors all come from a human donor with alopecia areata.

V gene TRBV29-1 combines with J gene TRBJ2-3; D is perhaps TRBD1 (5 bases). Per the germline V gene, CDR1 is SQVTM and CDR2 is ANQGSEA. There are 14 residues in the CDR3. The V end lost 1 base, the J end lost 4 bases, and 12 bases lay between the germline ends. CDR3 in DNA: TGCAGCGTTGAAGGGCAGGGCTCGGCAGATACGCAGTATTTT. Translated: CSVEGQGSADTQYF.

This clone was counted between two and nine times. The rearrangement joins TRBV10-1 to TRBJ2-1; TRBD2 is a possible D gene (5 bases). V lost 5 bases, J lost 0 bases, and 8 bases lay in between. The CDR3 is 14 residues long. Germline-derived CDR1 and CDR2 are WNHNN and SYGVQD (reference sequence). CDR3 sequence reads: CASSSGGSYNEQFF. CDR3 DNA: TGCGCCAGCAGTAGCGGAGGCTCCTACAATGAGCAGTTCTTC.

This clone has more than one count but fewer than ten. The rearrangement joins TRBV29-1 to TRBJ2-2; unclear D gene. V was trimmed by 6 bases and J by 2 bases, leaving 10 bases between them. This CDR3 is 13 amino acids long. Per germline, CDR1 SQVTM and CDR2 ANQGSEA. The CDR3 loop reads CSVRMDNTGELFF. DNA for the CDR3: TGCAGCGTGAGGATGGACAACACCGGGGAGCTGTTTTTT.

This clone was detected only a few times. V gene TRBV5-1 combines with J gene TRBJ2-7, with 8 bases that match TRBD1. The germline gives CDR1 SGHRS, CDR2 YFSETQ. V was pared by 0 bases and J by 6 bases, with 8 bases of the junction left unmatched. This CDR3 spans 15 amino acids. CDR3 region: CASSLAEDRDAEQYF. The CDR3 DNA is TGCGCCAGCAGCTTGGCCGAGGACAGGGACGCCGAGCAGTACTTC.

This clone was observed a handful of times. This chain uses TRBV29-1 with TRBJ2-7; the D is unclear. This CDR3 is 14 amino acids long. Trimming removed 6 bases from V and 3 bases from J, with 18 bases in between. The germline V gene encodes CDR1 SQVTM and CDR2 ANQGSEA. The CDR3 is CSVAQNNRIYEQYF. The CDR3, as DNA: TGCAGCGTCGCTCAGAACAACCGCATCTACGAGCAGTACTTC.

This clone was found a few times. This sequence joins TRBV5-1 and TRBJ2-4; TRBD2 agrees at 9 bases. The germline gives CDR1 SGHRS, CDR2 YFSETQ. Trimming cost V 0 bases and J 3 bases; bases outside gene matches: 7. The CDR3 length is 17 residues. The CDR3 here is CASSLDATSGLKNIQYF. CDR3 DNA sequence: TGCGCCAGCAGCTTGGACGCGACTAGCGGTCTCAAAAACATTCAGTACTTC.

This clone was found a few times. The chain links TRBV29-1 to TRBJ2-3; unclear D gene. The CDR3 loop spans 14 amino acids. Germline lookup yields CDR1 SQVTM and CDR2 ANQGSEA. Trimming cost V 4 bases and J 3 bases, with 14 bases left between them. The CDR3 sequence is CSVADPSATDTQYF. The CDR3 nucleotides read TGCAGCGTTGCCGACCCTTCGGCTACAGATACGCAGTATTTT.

The chain employs TRBV9 and TRBJ2-7; a possible D gene is TRBD2 (5 bases). The CDR3 consists of 15 residues. The germline CDR1 and CDR2 sequences are SGDLS and YYNGEE. V was shortened by 0 bases and J by 2 bases, with 12 bases between the two germline ends. The CDR3 DNA reads as TGTGCCAGCAGCGTAGCTGCGCGGGCCGCCTACGAGCAGTACTTC. This gives the protein CASSVAARAAYEQYF.